This T cell receptor beta chain is from a study of metastatic and nonmetastatic thyroid tumors. Study information: From malignant and benign thyroid patients, repertoires in blood and in tumor or nodule tissue were compared.

Study-level points and caveats: Benign nodules reportedly had significantly lower TCR beta diversity than malignant thyroid tumors in blood and tumor.

None of the patients had undergone any treatment ahead of thyroid surgery. CDR3 length equals 14 residues. Germline V CDR1 and CDR2: MNHNS, SASEGT. V was shortened by 1 base and J by 10 bases, with 14 bases between the two germline ends. As originally analysed: The authors used CDR3 differences across clinicopathological groups to build a distant-metastasis classifier for papillary thyroid cancer. TCRdb used MiXCR to call clones anew from the PCR reads. TCRdb, rather than the study authors, made the V and J calls. The data show approximately 37,000 clones, with about a sixth seen just once and approximately 3.8% held by the top ten. This clone was seen a handful of times. Its antigen is unidentified.

Sequenced sample: blood. The sequence was collected from a female donor with papillary thyroid cancer or a benign thyroid nodule (not recorded which). Some clones in this sample may be carry-over from other donors' samples. V and J are TRBV6-1 and TRBJ1-5, with D unresolved. Here the CDR3 reads CASSEVALSHPQHF. In DNA form, the CDR3 reads TGTGCCAGCAGTGAAGTAGCTTTGTCTCATCCCCAGCATTTT.